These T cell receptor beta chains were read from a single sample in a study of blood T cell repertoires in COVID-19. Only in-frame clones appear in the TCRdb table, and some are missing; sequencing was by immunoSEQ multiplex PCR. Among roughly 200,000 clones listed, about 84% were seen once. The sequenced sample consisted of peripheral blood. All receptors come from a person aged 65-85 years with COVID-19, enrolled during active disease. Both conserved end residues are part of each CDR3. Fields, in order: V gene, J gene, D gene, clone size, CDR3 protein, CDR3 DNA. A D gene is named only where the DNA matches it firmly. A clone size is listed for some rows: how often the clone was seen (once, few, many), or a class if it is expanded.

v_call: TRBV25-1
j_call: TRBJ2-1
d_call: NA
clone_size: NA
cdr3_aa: CASSGVTSYNEQFF
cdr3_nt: TGTGCCAGCAGCGGAGTAACATCCTACAATGAGCAGTTCTTC

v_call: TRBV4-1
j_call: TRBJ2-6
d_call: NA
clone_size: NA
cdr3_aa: CASSATTGHVSGANVLTF
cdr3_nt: TGCGCCAGCAGCGCAACTACGGGACACGTCTCTGGGGCCAACGTCCTGACTTTC

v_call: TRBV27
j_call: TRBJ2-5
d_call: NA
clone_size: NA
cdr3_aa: CASSLNYQETQYF
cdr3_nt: TGTGCCAGCAGCCTCAACTACCAAGAGACCCAGTACTTC

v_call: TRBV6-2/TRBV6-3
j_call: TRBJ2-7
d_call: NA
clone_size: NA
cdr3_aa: CASSYPGVYEQYF
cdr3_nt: TGTGCCAGCAGTTACCCGGGGGTCTACGAGCAGTACTTC

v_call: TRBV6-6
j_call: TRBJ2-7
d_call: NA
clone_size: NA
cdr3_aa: CASSSPTLSSYEQYF
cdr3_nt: TGTGCCAGCAGTTCGCCTACGCTGAGCTCCTACGAGCAGTACTTC

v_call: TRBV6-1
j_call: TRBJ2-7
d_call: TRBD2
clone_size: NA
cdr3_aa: CASSERTGGYEQYF
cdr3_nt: TGTGCCAGCAGTGAAAGGACGGGGGGATACGAGCAGTACTTC

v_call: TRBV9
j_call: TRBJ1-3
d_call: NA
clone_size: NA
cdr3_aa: CASSKFDNPTGNTIYF
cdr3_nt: TGTGCCAGCAGCAAATTTGACAATCCAACTGGAAACACCATATATTTT

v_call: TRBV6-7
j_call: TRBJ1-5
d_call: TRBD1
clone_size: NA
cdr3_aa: CASSYTCSGTAINQPQHF
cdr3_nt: TGTGCCAGCAGTTACACCTGTTCCGGGACAGCAATCAATCAGCCCCAGCATTTT

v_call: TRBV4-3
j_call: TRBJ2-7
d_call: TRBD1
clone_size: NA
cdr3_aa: CASSQGTGVGEQYF
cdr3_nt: TGCGCCAGCAGCCAGGGGACAGGGGTAGGCGAGCAGTACTTC

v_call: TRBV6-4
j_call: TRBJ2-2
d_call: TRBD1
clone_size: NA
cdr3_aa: CAVHPGTGGTGELFF
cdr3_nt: TGTGCCGTTCACCCCGGGACAGGGGGCACCGGGGAGCTGTTTTTT

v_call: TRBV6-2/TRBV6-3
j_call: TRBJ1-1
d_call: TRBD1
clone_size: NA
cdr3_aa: CASSSTGGALGAFF
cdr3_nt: TGTGCCAGCAGTTCAACAGGGGGCGCCTTAGGAGCTTTCTTT

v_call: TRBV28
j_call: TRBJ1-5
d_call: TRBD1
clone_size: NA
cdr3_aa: CASSSRTGPNSNQPQHF
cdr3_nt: TGTGCCAGCAGTTCGAGGACAGGGCCCAATAGCAATCAGCCCCAGCATTTT

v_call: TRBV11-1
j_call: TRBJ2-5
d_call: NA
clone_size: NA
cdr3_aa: CASSLFTGETQYF
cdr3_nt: TGTGCCAGCAGCTTATTTACGGGTGAGACCCAGTACTTC

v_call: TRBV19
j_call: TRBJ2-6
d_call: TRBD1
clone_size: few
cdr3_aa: CASSATGRAGANVLTF
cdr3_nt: TGTGCCAGTAGTGCGACAGGGCGCGCTGGGGCCAACGTCCTGACTTTC

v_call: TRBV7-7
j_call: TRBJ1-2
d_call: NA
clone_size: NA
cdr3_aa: CASSLVSEPRGYTF
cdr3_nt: TGTGCCAGCAGCTTAGTGTCAGAACCGAGGGGCTACACCTTC

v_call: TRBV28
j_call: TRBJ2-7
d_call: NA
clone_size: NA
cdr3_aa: CASSHSGYAYEQYF
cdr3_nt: TGTGCCAGCTCCCACTCGGGATACGCCTACGAGCAGTACTTC

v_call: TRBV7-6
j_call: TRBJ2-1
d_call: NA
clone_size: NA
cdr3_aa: CASSGTFVNEQFF
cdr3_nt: TGTGCCAGTTCAGGAACGTTTGTCAATGAGCAGTTCTTC

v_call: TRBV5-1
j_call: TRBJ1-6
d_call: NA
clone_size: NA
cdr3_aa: CASSYGLMGGVSPLHF
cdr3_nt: TGCGCCAGCAGCTACGGACTGATGGGAGGTGTTTCACCCCTCCACTTT

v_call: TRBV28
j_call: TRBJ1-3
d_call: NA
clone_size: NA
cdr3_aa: CASIGGAGRGNTIYF
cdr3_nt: TGTGCCAGCATAGGCGGGGCGGGGAGGGGAAACACCATATATTTT

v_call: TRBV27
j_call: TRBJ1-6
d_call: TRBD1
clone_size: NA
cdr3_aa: CASSLDRGLSPLHF
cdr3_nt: TGTGCCAGCAGTTTGGACAGGGGGCTGTCACCCCTCCACTTT

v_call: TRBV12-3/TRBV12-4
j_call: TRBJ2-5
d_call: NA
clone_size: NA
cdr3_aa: CASSLKPQETQYF
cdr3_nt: TGTGCCAGCAGTTTAAAACCGCAGGAGACCCAGTACTTC

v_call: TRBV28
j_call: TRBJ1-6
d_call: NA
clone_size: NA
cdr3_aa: CASSSLSYNSPLHF
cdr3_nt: TGTGCCAGCAGTTCTCTCTCCTATAATTCACCCCTCCACTTT

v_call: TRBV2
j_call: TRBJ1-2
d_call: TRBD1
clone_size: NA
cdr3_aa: CASTGDRGVYGYTF
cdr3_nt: TGTGCCAGCACCGGGGACAGGGGGGTCTATGGCTACACCTTC

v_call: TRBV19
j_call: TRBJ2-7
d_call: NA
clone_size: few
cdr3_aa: CASSINPQGEQYF
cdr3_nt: TGTGCCAGTAGTATAAACCCCCAGGGCGAGCAGTACTTC

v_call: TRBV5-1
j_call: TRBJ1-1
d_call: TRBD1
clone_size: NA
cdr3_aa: CASREGGAGNTEAFF
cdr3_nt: TGCGCCAGCAGGGAAGGGGGCGCCGGGAACACTGAAGCTTTCTTT

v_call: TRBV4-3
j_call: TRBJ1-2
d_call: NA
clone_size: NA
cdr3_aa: CASSQDLVGFYGYTF
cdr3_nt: TGCGCCAGCAGCCAAGATCTGGTCGGGTTCTATGGCTACACCTTC

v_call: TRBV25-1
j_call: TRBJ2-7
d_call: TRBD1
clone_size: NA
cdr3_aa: CASSDPGQASYEQYF
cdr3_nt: TGTGCCAGCAGTGACCCCGGACAGGCATCCTACGAGCAGTACTTC

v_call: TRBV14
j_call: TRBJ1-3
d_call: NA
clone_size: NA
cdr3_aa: CASSQALPTVSGNTIYF
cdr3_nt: TGTGCCAGCAGCCAAGCCCTTCCGACAGTCTCTGGAAACACCATATATTTT

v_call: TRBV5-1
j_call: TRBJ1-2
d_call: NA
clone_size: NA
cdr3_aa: CASSLAGGGPTF
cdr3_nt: TGCGCCAGCAGCTTGGCGGGAGGGGGTCCGACCTTC

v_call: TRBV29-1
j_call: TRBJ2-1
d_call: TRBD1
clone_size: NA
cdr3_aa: CSVITWDRGEQFF
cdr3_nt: TGCAGCGTTATTACGTGGGACAGGGGTGAGCAGTTCTTC

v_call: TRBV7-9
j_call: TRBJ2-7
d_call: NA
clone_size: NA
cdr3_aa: CASSLLGTPYEQYF
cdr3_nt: TGTGCCAGCAGCTTACTGGGGACACCCTACGAGCAGTACTTC

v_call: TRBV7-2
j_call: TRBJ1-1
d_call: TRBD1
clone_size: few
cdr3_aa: CASRPTGGAREAFF
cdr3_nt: TGTGCCAGCAGGCCTACAGGGGGCGCCCGGGAAGCTTTCTTT

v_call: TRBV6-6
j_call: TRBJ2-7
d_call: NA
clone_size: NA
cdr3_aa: CASSYLGVQYF
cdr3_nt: TGTGCCAGCAGTTACCTCGGTGTGCAGTACTTC

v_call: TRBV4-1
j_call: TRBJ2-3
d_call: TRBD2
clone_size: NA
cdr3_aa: CASSRTGLATTRDTQYF
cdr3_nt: TGCGCCAGCAGTCGGACCGGACTAGCCACGACGAGAGATACGCAGTATTTT

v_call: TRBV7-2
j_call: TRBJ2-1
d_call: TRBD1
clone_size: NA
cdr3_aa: CATTSVVGTVYNEQFF
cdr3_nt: TGTGCCACAACATCCGTCGTCGGGACAGTTTACAATGAGCAGTTCTTC

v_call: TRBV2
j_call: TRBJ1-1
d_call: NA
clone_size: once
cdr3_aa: CASSYQGWRTEAFF
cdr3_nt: TGTGCCAGCAGTTACCAGGGTTGGCGCACTGAAGCTTTCTTT

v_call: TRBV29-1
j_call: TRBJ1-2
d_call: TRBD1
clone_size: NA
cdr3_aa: CSGGDSYYGYTF
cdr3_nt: TGCAGCGGAGGGGACAGCTACTATGGCTACACCTTC

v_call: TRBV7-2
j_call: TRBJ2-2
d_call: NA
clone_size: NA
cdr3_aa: CASSLGLRALVGELFF
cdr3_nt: TGTGCCAGCAGCTTAGGACTAAGGGCGCTGGTCGGGGAGCTGTTTTTT

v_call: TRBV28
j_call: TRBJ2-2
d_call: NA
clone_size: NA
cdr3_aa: CASSPAGVDTGELFF
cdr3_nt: TGTGCCAGCAGTCCAGCAGGGGTGGACACCGGGGAGCTGTTTTTT

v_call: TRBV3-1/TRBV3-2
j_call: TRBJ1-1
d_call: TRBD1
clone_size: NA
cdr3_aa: CASSHTGQGVTEAFF
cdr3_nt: TGTGCCAGCAGCCATACGGGACAGGGGGTGACTGAAGCTTTCTTT

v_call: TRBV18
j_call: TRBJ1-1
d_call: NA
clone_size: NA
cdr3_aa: CASSPDSQNTEAFF
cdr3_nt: TGTGCCAGCTCACCAGATAGCCAGAACACTGAAGCTTTCTTT

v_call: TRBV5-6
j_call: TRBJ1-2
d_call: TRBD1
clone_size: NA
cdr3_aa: CASSPGTGVRSDYGYTF
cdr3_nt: TGTGCCAGCAGCCCCGGGACAGGGGTAAGGTCGGACTATGGCTACACCTTC

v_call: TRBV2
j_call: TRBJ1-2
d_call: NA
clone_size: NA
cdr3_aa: CASSDWAGYTF
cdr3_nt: TGTGCCAGCAGTGATTGGGCCGGCTACACCTTC

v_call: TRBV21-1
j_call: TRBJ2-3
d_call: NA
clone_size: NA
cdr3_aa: CASPQSGSGGFGTDTQYF
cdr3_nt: TGTGCCAGCCCCCAATCTGGCAGCGGGGGGTTCGGGACAGATACGCAGTATTTT

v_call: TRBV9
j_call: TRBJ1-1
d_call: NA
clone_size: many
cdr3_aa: CASSVGQGNTEAFF
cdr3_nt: TGTGCCAGCAGCGTAGGGCAGGGTAACACTGAAGCTTTCTTT

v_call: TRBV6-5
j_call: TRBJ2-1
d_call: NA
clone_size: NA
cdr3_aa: CASTPAGTSYNEQFF
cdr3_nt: TGTGCCAGCACTCCGGCCGGGACTTCCTACAATGAGCAGTTCTTC

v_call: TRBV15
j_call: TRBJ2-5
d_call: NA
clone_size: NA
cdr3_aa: CATSLSSQETQYF
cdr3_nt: TGTGCCACCAGCTTGTCTAGCCAAGAGACCCAGTACTTC

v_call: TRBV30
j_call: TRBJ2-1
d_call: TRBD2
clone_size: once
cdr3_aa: CAWSPRGLAGNEQFF
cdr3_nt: TGTGCCTGGAGTCCTAGGGGACTAGCGGGCAATGAGCAGTTCTTC

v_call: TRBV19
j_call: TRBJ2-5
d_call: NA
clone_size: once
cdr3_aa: CASSIKGVGQTQYF
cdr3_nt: TGTGCCAGTAGTATTAAGGGGGTCGGACAGACCCAGTACTTC

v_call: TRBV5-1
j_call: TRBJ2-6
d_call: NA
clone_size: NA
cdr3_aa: CASSLPLGLGANVLTF
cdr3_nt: TGCGCCAGCAGCTTGCCCTTGGGGCTTGGGGCCAACGTCCTGACTTTC

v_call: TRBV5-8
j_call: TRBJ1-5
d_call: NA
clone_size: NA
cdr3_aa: CASSLENRVRSNQPQHF
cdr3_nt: TGTGCCAGCAGCTTGGAAAACAGGGTGCGTAGCAATCAGCCCCAGCATTTT

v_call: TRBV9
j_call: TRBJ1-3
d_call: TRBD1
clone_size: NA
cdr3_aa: CASSTQTGGRNTIYF
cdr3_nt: TGTGCCAGCAGCACCCAAACAGGGGGCAGGAACACCATATATTTT

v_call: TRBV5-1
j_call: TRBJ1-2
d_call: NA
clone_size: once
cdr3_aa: CASSPGDTKNYGYTF
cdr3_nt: TGCGCCAGCAGCCCCGGGGACACTAAGAACTATGGCTACACCTTC